Detailed here is one T cell receptor (beta chain). CDR3 length equals 13 residues. Per the germline V gene, CDR1 is DFQATT and CDR2 is SNEGSKA (reference sequence). V lost 3 bases to trimming and J lost 10 bases, with 16 bases between them. Next came a second PCR, run for about 7 to 12 cycles, which used a sample-barcoded 5' primer along with a J-beta primer mix. TCRdb reanalysed the 5' RACE reads using MiXCR and keeps one entry per CDR3 protein. There are around 650,000 distinct CDR3 sequences in the sample; 32% occur only once, and about 16% lies in the top ten. This specimen belongs to a study of blood T cells in healthy people across ages. Per sample, a minimum of 6 million PBMCs were isolated.

The specimen sequenced was blood. This sequence originates from a woman aged 80 or over in good health. V gene TRBV20-1 combines with J gene TRBJ2-1, with D unresolved. The CDR3 DNA follows: TGCAGTGCTAGGGGTTCGGTGAGCTACGAGCAGTTCTTC. Its translation is CSARGSVSYEQFF.